Each of the 25 T cell receptor beta chains below was sequenced from the same sample in a study of T-cell memory formation after mild COVID-19. TCRdb re-derived calls from the 5' RACE reads in MiXCR, one entry per CDR3 protein. Found here are about 340,000 distinct CDR3 sequences, around 20% of them singletons; the top ten hold around an eighth. The sequenced sample consisted of PBMCs or a T cell subset sorted from them (not recorded which). These receptors originate from an adult woman who had mild COVID-19 (a few samples of this study predate the infection). Cell type and time point are not known.

V gene TRBV29-1 combines with J gene TRBJ2-5; 7 bases line up with TRBD1. The CDR3 is made up of 15 amino acids. With 6 bases clipped from V and 5 bases from J, the junction kept 15 bases outside the gene matches. Germline loops: CDR1 SQVTM, CDR2 ANQGSEA. CDR3 coding DNA: TGCAGCGTAGTCGGACAGGCCGGCGTCCCGGAGACCCAGTACTTC. It is translated as CSVVGQAGVPETQYF. The full variable domain, completed using reference TRBV29-1 and TRBJ2-5, is SAVISQKPSRDICQRGTSLTIQCQVDSQVTMMFWYRQQPGQSLTLIATANQGSEATYESGFVIDKFPISRPNLTFSTLTVSNMSPEDSSIYLCSVVGQAGVPETQYFGPGTRLLVL.

A few counts support this clonotype. The rearrangement links TRBV6-5 to TRBJ1-6; no firm D call. The CDR3 totals 16 residues. CDR1 and CDR2 from the germline V gene are MNHEY and SVGAGI. V gave up 5 bases and J gave up 5 bases, with 16 bases separating them. CDR3 coding DNA: TGTGCCAGCAGTCCCCTCCCGGGAGGGAATAATTCACCCCTCCACTTT. Amino acids: CASSPLPGGNNSPLHF.

The chain is built from TRBV7-9 and TRBJ2-7; a weak D match, TRBD2 (6 bases). The CDR3 has 15 residues. Germline-derived CDR1 and CDR2 are SEHNR and FQNEAQ (reference sequence). Between the trimmed V and J ends, which lost 1 base and 4 bases, there was a span of 14 bases. The CDR3 nucleotides are TGTGCCAGCAGCTTAGGGACTACTCCTGGTTACGAGCAGTACTTC. It is translated as CASSLGTTPGYEQYF.

This clonotype was observed many times. This sequence joins TRBV29-1 and TRBJ2-1; tentative D call: TRBD2 (6 bases). V gave up 0 bases and J gave up 7 bases, with 16 bases separating them. Germline loops: CDR1 SQVTM, CDR2 ANQGSEA. This CDR3 contains 15 residues. CDR3 nucleotides: TGCAGCGTTGAAGATCTGTCAGGGAGGATGAATGAGCAGTTCTTC. This gives the protein CSVEDLSGRMNEQFF.

Only a few counts were recorded for this clonotype. The gene calls are TRBV4-3 and TRBJ1-1; 9 positions agree with TRBD1. The CDR3 has 15 residues. The V gene end was trimmed by 1 base and the J gene end by 9 bases; junction bases not matched to a gene: 9. Germline V lookup: CDR1 LGHNA, CDR2 YSLEER. CDR3 coding DNA: TGCGCCAGCAGCCAAGGTGGGACAGGGCTCTTCCAAGCTTTCTTT. Protein: CASSQGGTGLFQAFF.

The chain is built from TRBV24-1 and TRBJ2-5; 8 bases fit TRBD1. Germline CDR1 is KGHDR and CDR2 is SFDVKD. This CDR3 comprises 14 residues. The V and J ends lost 3 bases and 4 bases, in that order; junction bases with no gene match: 3. The CDR3 sequence is CATSDAGTGETQYF. The CDR3 nucleotides are TGTGCCACCAGTGATGCCGGGACAGGAGAGACCCAGTACTTC.

The chain joins TRBV30 to TRBJ2-7, with unresolved D. The V end lost 4 bases, the J end lost 0 bases, and 10 bases lay between the germline ends. The CDR3 sequence is 13 residues long. Per the germline V gene, CDR1 is GTSNPN and CDR2 is SVGIG (reference sequence). CDR3 bases: TGTGCCTGGATATCGGCAAACTCCTACGAGCAGTACTTC. Amino acids: CAWISANSYEQYF. The variable domain in full, with the rest retrieved from reference TRBV30 and TRBJ2-7, is SQTIHQWPATLVQPVGSPLSLECTVEGTSNPNLYWYRQAAGRGLQLLFYSVGIGQISSEVPQNLSASRPQDRQFILSSKKLLLSDSGFYLCAWISANSYEQYFGPGTRLTVT.

This clonotype was observed a few times. This chain connects TRBV12-3 or TRBV12-4 to TRBJ2-3; D might be TRBD2 (5 bases). The germline V and J ends were trimmed by 2 bases and 1 base, with 19 bases remaining between them. The CDR3 sequence is 18 residues long. The CDR3 DNA follows: TGTGCCAGCAGTTTACCCCCAACTAGTAATCCGGGCACAGATACGCAGTATTTT. As protein: CASSLPPTSNPGTDTQYF.

The J gene is TRBJ2-1, the V gene TRBV12-5; 12 bases are a match to TRBD1. Trimming took 1 base from V and 5 from J; bases not matched to a gene: 3. The CDR3 totals 16 residues. Germline V gene sequence: CDR1 LGHNT, CDR2 FRNRAP. CDR3 DNA: TGTGCTAGTGGTTTGGGGGGACAGGGGGCCAACAATGAGCAGTTCTTC. The encoded protein is CASGLGGQGANNEQFF.

This clonotype was counted a few times. The J gene is TRBJ2-1, the V gene TRBV11-1, with D possibly being TRBD2 (6 bases). The V end lost 1 base, the J end lost 11 bases, and 27 bases lay between the germline ends. CDR3 size: 18 residues. CDR1 SGHAT and CDR2 FQDESV come from the germline V gene (reference sequence). The CDR3 loop is CASSLVLSASAKLRKQFF. Here the CDR3 DNA reads TGTGCCAGCAGCTTAGTCCTGAGCGCTAGCGCAAAATTGAGGAAGCAGTTCTTC.

This clonotype occurred a few times. This chain uses TRBV12-3 or TRBV12-4 with TRBJ2-3; maybe TRBD2 (6 bases). Trimming took off 4 bases at V and 2 bases at J, with 16 bases between the two ends. The CDR3 covers 16 residues. The CDR3, as DNA: TGTGCCAGCAGTTCCTTCGGAGCTAGCGACACAGATACGCAGTATTTT. This gives the protein CASSSFGASDTDTQYF.

This rearrangement joins TRBV5-1 to TRBJ1-2; 7 bases are a match to TRBD1. Per the germline V gene, CDR1 is SGHRS and CDR2 is YFSETQ. CDR3 length: 13 residues. V was clipped by 6 bases and J by 3 bases; unmatched bases: 5. CDR3 sequence: CASTPDRDYGYTF. As DNA, the CDR3 is TGCGCCAGCACCCCAGACAGGGACTATGGCTACACCTTC.

This clonotype was detected only a few times. The chain's CDR3 is CASSSGGGRELFF. The CDR3 coding sequence is TGCGCCAGCAGCTCCGGCGGGGGCCGGGAGCTGTTTTTT. The rearrangement links TRBV5-1 to TRBJ2-2; a weak D match, TRBD2 (7 bases). Germline loops: CDR1 SGHRS, CDR2 YFSETQ. The CDR3 has 13 amino acids. The germline V and J ends were trimmed by 3 bases and 9 bases, with 12 bases remaining between them.

This clonotype has only a few counts. This chain uses TRBV3-1 with TRBJ2-7; 8 positions match TRBD1. The germline gives CDR1 LGHDT, CDR2 YNNKEL (reference sequence). The CDR3 extends over 14 amino acids. The V gene end was trimmed by 1 base and the J gene end by 2 bases; junction bases not matched to a gene: 1. In DNA, the CDR3 is TGTGCCAGCAGCCAAGTGGACAGGGCCTACGAGCAGTACTTC. It translates to CASSQVDRAYEQYF.

The genes are TRBV7-8 and TRBJ2-7; the D gene is possibly TRBD1 (6 bases). V was trimmed by 4 bases and J by 0 bases, leaving 13 bases between them. The V gene's germline CDR1 is SGHVS and CDR2 FQNEAQ. The length of the CDR3 is 15 residues. CDR3 nucleotide sequence: TGTGCCAGCAGCTCACAGGGCGGTTCCTCCTACGAGCAGTACTTC. This sequence encodes CASSSQGGSSYEQYF.

This chain joins TRBV27 and TRBJ1-2, with D possibly TRBD1 on 5 matching bases. Per the germline V gene, CDR1 is MNHEY and CDR2 is SMNVEV (reference sequence). V lost 6 bases and J lost 7, with 6 bases in between. This CDR3 contains 10 residues. CDR3 region: CASSTGGYTF. The CDR3 region has the DNA TGTGCCAGCAGCACAGGTGGCTACACCTTC.

This chain uses TRBV7-9 with TRBJ2-3; D uncertain. The germline gives CDR1 SEHNR, CDR2 FQNEAQ (reference sequence). Trimming stripped 3 bases from V and 8 bases from J, with 12 bases between. The CDR3 totals 13 residues. CDR3 region: CASSLSLGPTQYF. CDR3 in DNA: TGTGCCAGCAGCTTGAGTTTAGGGCCTACGCAGTATTTT.

This clonotype was detected a few times. V gene TRBV12-3 or TRBV12-4 combines with J gene TRBJ2-7, with D tentatively TRBD1 or TRBD2 (7 bases each). CDR3 length: 16 residues. The V end lost 6 bases, the J end lost 3 bases, and 21 bases lay between the germline ends. CDR3 region: CASRGGDQGDRYEQYF. The CDR3 DNA reads TGTGCCAGCAGGGGGGGGGACCAGGGGGACCGCTACGAGCAGTACTTC.

The CDR3 DNA follows: TGTGCCAGCAGCTTACGGGGGACTAGCGGGGGACGATCGGAGCAGTACTTC. Encoded protein: CASSLRGTSGGRSEQYF. The genes are TRBV7-2 and TRBJ2-7; 14 bases fit TRBD2. The germline V gene has CDR1 SGHTA and CDR2 FQGNSA. V gave up 2 bases and J gave up 7 bases; unmatched junction bases: 10. The CDR3 is 17 residues long.

This chain joins TRBV27 and TRBJ2-3, with 8 bases aligning to TRBD1. This CDR3 is 13 amino acids long. V gave up 5 bases and J gave up 6 bases; unmatched junction bases: 4. The V gene's germline CDR1 is MNHEY and CDR2 SMNVEV (reference sequence). The CDR3 nucleotides are TGTGCCAGCAGTCCTTACAGGGGGGATACGCAGTATTTT. Its protein product is CASSPYRGDTQYF.

This clonotype was detected only a few times. This sequence joins TRBV3-1 and TRBJ2-7; D uncertain. V lost 4 bases, J lost 0 bases, and 7 bases lay in between. This CDR3 spans 13 amino acids. Germline V gives CDR1 LGHDT, CDR2 YNNKEL (reference sequence). Here the CDR3 DNA reads TGTGCCAGCAGCCCCCTTAACTCCTACGAGCAGTACTTC. This encodes CASSPLNSYEQYF.

The gene calls are TRBV3-1 and TRBJ1-2; TRBD1 might be the D (6 bases). Germline V gene lookup returns CDR1 LGHDT and CDR2 YNNKEL (reference sequence). The ends were cut back, 5 bases at V and 6 bases at J, with 19 bases in the middle. This CDR3 is 15 amino acids long. CDR3 region: CASSVRRTDVHGYTF. The CDR3 region has the DNA TGTGCCAGCAGCGTCCGCCGGACAGATGTGCATGGCTACACCTTC.

The genes are TRBV20-1 and TRBJ2-3; the match to TRBD2 covers 13 bases. This CDR3 has 17 amino acids. J lost 2 bases, V lost 3 bases, and 8 bases had no gene match. In germline, CDR1 is DFQATT, CDR2 SNEGSKA (reference sequence). CDR3 sequence (DNA): TGCAGTGCTAGGGGACTAGCGGGACAGTTACTCACAGATACGCAGTATTTT. It is translated as CSARGLAGQLLTDTQYF.

The V and J genes are TRBV7-9 and TRBJ1-2; possible D gene TRBD1, 6 bases. This CDR3 spans 16 amino acids. Trimming pared 5 bases from V and 2 bases from J, leaving 18 bases between. CDR1 and CDR2 from the germline V gene are SEHNR and FQNEAQ (reference sequence). Written as DNA, the CDR3 is TGTGCCAGCAGCCTGCTTAGGGGGGTCGGCAACTATGGCTACACCTTC. This gives the protein CASSLLRGVGNYGYTF.

This chain joins TRBV4-1 and TRBJ1-2; D is ambiguous. The CDR3 runs 13 residues. Germline values: CDR1 MGHRA, CDR2 YSYEKL. V was trimmed by 3 bases and J by 8 bases, leaving 13 bases between them. The CDR3 spells CASSQVGLEGYTF. DNA of the CDR3: TGCGCCAGCAGCCAGGTGGGATTGGAAGGCTACACCTTC.